This T cell receptor beta chain was identified during a study of blood T cell repertoires in COVID-19. Study-wide background: COVID-19 samples from acute and convalescent phases originated in the United States, Italy and Spain. T cells, B-cell-depleted T cells, or PBMCs provided the cDNA or gDNA that served as material.

Under the authors' procedure: Amplifying reference gene primers gave estimates of nucleated cell counts. Clones were sequenced by immunoSEQ multiplex PCR, and TCRdb holds only the in-frame ones, with some missing. V, J and clone size derive from that table, while D and trimming were established from the DNA sequence. The sample yields over 100,000 clones, roughly 80% seen once. CDR1 and CDR2 (germline): MNHEY, SVGAGI. Deletions cut 5 bases from V and 4 bases from J, with 17 bases between. The CDR3 is 15 amino acids. The chain has TRBV6-5 and TRBJ1-1; D is perhaps TRBD1 (5 bases). The TCR was taken from a human donor in a cohort sampled during active or convalescent COVID-19. Sequencing was carried out using peripheral blood. CDR3 DNA sequence: TGTGCCAGCAGTCGCGTAGGCGGGGCGGGCACTGAAGCTTTCTTT. Translated, it gives CASSRVGGAGTEAFF.